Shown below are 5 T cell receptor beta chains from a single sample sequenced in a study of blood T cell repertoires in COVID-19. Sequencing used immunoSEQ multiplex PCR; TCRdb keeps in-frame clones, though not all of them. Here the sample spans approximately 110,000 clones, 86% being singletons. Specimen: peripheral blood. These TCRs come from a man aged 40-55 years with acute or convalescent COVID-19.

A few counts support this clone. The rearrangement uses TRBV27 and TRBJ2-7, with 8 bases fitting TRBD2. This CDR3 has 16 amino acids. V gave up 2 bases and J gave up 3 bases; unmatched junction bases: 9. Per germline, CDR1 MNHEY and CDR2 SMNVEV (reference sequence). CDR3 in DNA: TGTGCCAGCAGTTTAACCGGGGGGGGGCGCTTCTACGAGCAGTACTTC. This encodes CASSLTGGGRFYEQYF.

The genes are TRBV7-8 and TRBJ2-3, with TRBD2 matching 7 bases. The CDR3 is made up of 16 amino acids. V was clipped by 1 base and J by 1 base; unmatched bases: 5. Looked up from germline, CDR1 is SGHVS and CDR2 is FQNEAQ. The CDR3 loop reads CASSLGLADGTDTQYF. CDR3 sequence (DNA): TGTGCCAGCAGCTTAGGGCTAGCGGATGGCACAGATACGCAGTATTTT.

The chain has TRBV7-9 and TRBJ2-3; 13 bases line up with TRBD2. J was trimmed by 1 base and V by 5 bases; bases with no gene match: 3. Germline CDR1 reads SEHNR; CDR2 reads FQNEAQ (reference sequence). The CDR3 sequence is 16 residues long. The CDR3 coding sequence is TGTGCCAGCAGCCCCGGACTAGCGGGAGGCACAGATACGCAGTATTTT. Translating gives CASSPGLAGGTDTQYF. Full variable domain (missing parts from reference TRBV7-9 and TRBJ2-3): DTGVSQNPRHKITKRGQNVTFRCDPISEHNRLYWYRQTLGQGPEFLTYFQNEAQLEKSRLLSDRFSAERPKGSFSTLEIQRTEQGDSAMYLCASSPGLAGGTDTQYFGPGTRLTVL.

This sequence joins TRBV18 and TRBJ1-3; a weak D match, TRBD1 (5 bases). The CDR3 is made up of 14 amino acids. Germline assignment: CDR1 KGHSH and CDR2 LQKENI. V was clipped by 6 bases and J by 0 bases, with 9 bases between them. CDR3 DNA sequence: TGTGCCAGCTCGACGGGGGTCTCTGGAAACACCATATATTTT. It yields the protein CASSTGVSGNTIYF.

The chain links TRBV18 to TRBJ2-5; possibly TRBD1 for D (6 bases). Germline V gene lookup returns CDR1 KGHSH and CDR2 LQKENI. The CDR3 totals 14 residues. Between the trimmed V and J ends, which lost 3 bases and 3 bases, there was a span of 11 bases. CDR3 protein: CASSPPTGEETQYF. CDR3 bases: TGTGCCAGCTCACCGCCGACAGGCGAAGAGACCCAGTACTTC.